This paragraph covers one T cell receptor (beta chain) sequence. No antigen is known for it. Researchers took RNA transcripts and amplified the TCR beta CDR3 regions from them. An initial round of RT-PCR targeting the TCR CDR3 relied on the HTBI primer set. TCRdb redid the calling of the multiplex PCR reads with MiXCR, one entry per CDR3 protein. The data contain about 680,000 distinct CDR3 sequences, 30% to 40% of them singletons. The germline V gene encodes CDR1 SEHNR and CDR2 FQNEAQ (reference sequence). The CDR3 covers 16 residues. V gave up 4 bases and J gave up 6 bases; unmatched junction bases: 10. If no ophthalmopathy progression occurred within 18 months, Graves' hyperthyroidism was stable. These data come from a study of T cells in Graves' hyperthyroidism and ophthalmopathy. Study at large: Peripheral blood samples were taken at initial diagnosis, prior to any treatment.

Study conclusions and caveats: A model using 13 V-J features told ophthalmopathy apart from stable hyperthyroidism.

The receptor's source is a woman aged 40 to 55 with Graves' hyperthyroidism. The material sequenced was blood. V usage is TRBV7-9 and J usage is TRBJ1-5; 9 bases map to TRBD1. Here the CDR3 DNA reads TGTGCCAGCAGCTCAGAGCGGGACAGGGTTTTTCAGCCCCAGCATTTT. This codes for CASSSERDRVFQPQHF. Full variable domain (rest looked up from reference TRBV7-9 and TRBJ1-5): DTGVSQNPRHKITKRGQNVTFRCDPISEHNRLYWYRQTLGQGPEFLTYFQNEAQLEKSRLLSDRFSAERPKGSFSTLEIQRTEQGDSAMYLCASSSERDRVFQPQHFGDGTRLSIL.